This T cell receptor (beta chain) appears in the sequencing data of a study of T cell responses to AZD1222 COVID-19 vaccine. General study points: Recipients of two AZD1222 doses showed rising Spike-specific TCR breadth and depth. Spike as a whole was targeted by vaccine-associated CD4 TCRs, dominant at 160-218 and 743-854.

As concerns this clone: The antigen is unknown.

From germline, CDR1 is ENHRY and CDR2 SYGVKD. The CDR3 consists of 12 residues. Trimming took 8 bases from V and 4 from J, leaving 11 bases between them. Only in-frame clones appear in the TCRdb table, and some are missing; sequencing was by immunoSEQ multiplex PCR. The sample has 120,000 to 150,000 clones; more than 70% are singletons. The chain joins TRBV10-3 to TRBJ2-5; maybe TRBD1 (5 bases). This sequence was found in an adult in good health. Specimen: peripheral blood, collected on day 0 of AZD1222 vaccination. CDR3 sequence reads: CAIGPTGETQYF. CDR3 in DNA: TGTGCCATCGGCCCAACAGGAGAGACCCAGTACTTC.